These 20 T cell receptor beta chains were all obtained from the same sample, sequenced in a study of OX40 agonist ivuxolimab in advanced cancers. Produced via immunoSEQ multiplex PCR; TCRdb's table is partial and in-frame only. The repertoire holds approximately 71,000 clones, with around 94% as singletons. The specimen comprised CD4+ or CD8+ T cells sorted from blood, sampled in a trial of the OX40 agonist ivuxolimab. Receptors were obtained from an adult with an advanced solid tumor such as melanoma, head and neck, liver or kidney cancer.

The chain recombines TRBV13 with TRBJ2-1; D perhaps matches TRBD1 (5 bases). This CDR3 has 15 amino acids. The germline V gene encodes CDR1 PRHDT and CDR2 FYEKMQ (reference sequence). Trimming took off 0 bases at V and 6 bases at J, with 12 bases between the two ends. Written as DNA, the CDR3 is TGTGCCAGCAGCTTAGGCGGCAGGGTGAGCAATGAGCAGTTCTTC. Translation gives CASSLGGRVSNEQFF.

V usage is TRBV9 and J usage is TRBJ2-3, with D maybe TRBD1 (6 bases). CDR1 and CDR2 (germline): SGDLS, YYNGEE. V gave up 3 bases and J gave up 0 bases, with 8 bases separating them. The CDR3 extends over 14 amino acids. The CDR3 nucleotides read TGTGCCAGCAGCGGGACAGATAGCACAGATACGCAGTATTTT. It yields the protein CASSGTDSTDTQYF.

The V call is TRBV27, the J call TRBJ2-1; unclear D gene. Trimming shortened V by 2 bases and J by 5 bases, and 13 bases separated the two germline ends. The germline CDR1 and CDR2 sequences are MNHEY and SMNVEV (reference sequence). CDR3 length: 15 amino acids. DNA of the CDR3: TGTGCCAGCAGTTTAAGCAGGTCCGTCCACAATGAGCAGTTCTTC. Its translation: CASSLSRSVHNEQFF.

The J gene is TRBJ1-2, the V gene TRBV27; weak D call: TRBD1 (6 bases). The CDR3 is 13 residues long. Germline V CDR1 and CDR2: MNHEY, SMNVEV (reference sequence). Trimming removed 2 bases from V and 8 bases from J, with 12 bases in between. CDR3 amino acids: CASSLVGGLGYTF. DNA of the CDR3: TGTGCCAGCAGTTTAGTCGGGGGCCTAGGCTACACCTTC.

The rearrangement links TRBV4-1 to TRBJ2-7, with D unresolved. Germline V gene sequence: CDR1 MGHRA, CDR2 YSYEKL. Trimming took 4 bases from V and 4 from J, leaving 14 bases between them. The CDR3 covers 14 residues. CDR3 loop: CASSLTQGLYEQYF. CDR3 in DNA: TGCGCCAGCAGCCTCACCCAAGGATTGTACGAGCAGTACTTC.

This chain uses TRBV20-1 with TRBJ2-7; no reliable D call. Germline CDR1 and CDR2: DFQATT and SNEGSKA (reference sequence). The CDR3 covers 11 residues. Trimming removed 4 bases from V and 2 bases from J, with 6 bases in between. The CDR3 nucleotides read TGCAGTGCTAAAGACCCCTACGAGCAGTACTTC. Protein product: CSAKDPYEQYF.

The chain uses TRBV7-9 and TRBJ2-2; 9 bases align to TRBD1. Germline V lookup: CDR1 SEHNR, CDR2 FQNEAQ (reference sequence). J was trimmed by 6 bases and V by 5 bases; bases with no gene match: 19. The CDR3 spans 19 residues. In DNA form, the CDR3 reads TGTGCCAGCAGCCGAAATCCGGGACAGGGCGGTTTCGGTCCCGGGGAGCTGTTTTTT. It yields the protein CASSRNPGQGGFGPGELFF.

The J gene is TRBJ2-5, the V gene TRBV7-6; TRBD2 might be the D (5 bases). This CDR3 has 14 amino acids. V lost 3 bases, J lost 2 bases, and 10 bases lay in between. Germline CDR1 and CDR2: SGHVS and FNYEAQ. This CDR3 reads CASSFFGGQETQYF. CDR3 DNA: TGTGCCAGCAGCTTCTTCGGAGGTCAAGAGACCCAGTACTTC.

V usage is TRBV4-3 and J usage is TRBJ2-7, with 10 positions matching TRBD1. V lost 4 bases to trimming and J lost 3 bases; unmatched junction nucleotides: 9. Germline values: CDR1 LGHNA, CDR2 YSLEER. This CDR3 is built from 16 residues. DNA for the CDR3: TGCGCCAGCAGCCCCTCGGGGGACAGGGGCCTCTACGAGCAGTACTTC. It specifies CASSPSGDRGLYEQYF.

The chain recombines TRBV29-1 with TRBJ1-3; weak D call: TRBD1 (5 bases). CDR1 SQVTM and CDR2 ANQGSEA come from the germline V gene. V lost 3 bases and J lost 4, with 7 bases in between. CDR3 length: 12 residues. The CDR3 loop is CSVDSGGNTIYF. In nucleotides, the CDR3 is TGCAGCGTTGACTCAGGGGGAAACACCATATATTTT.

CDR3 DNA: TGTGCCAGTAGTATTTGGTCAGGGGAGTTAGGCAATCAGCCCCAGCATTTT. Encoded protein: CASSIWSGELGNQPQHF. V and J are TRBV19 and TRBJ1-5, with a weak D call TRBD1 (6 bases). The CDR3 extends over 17 amino acids. Germline CDR1 and CDR2: LNHDA and SQIVND (reference sequence). V was trimmed by 3 bases and J by 2 bases, leaving 17 bases between them.

This chain links TRBV5-6 with TRBJ2-7; 7 nucleotides match TRBD1. The V gene's germline CDR1 is SGHDT and CDR2 YYEEEE. The CDR3 contains 12 residues. V was clipped by 6 bases and J by 7 bases; unmatched bases: 7. The CDR3 protein is CASNLDRAEQYF. Here the CDR3 DNA reads TGTGCCAGCAACCTAGACAGGGCGGAGCAGTACTTC.

V is TRBV9 and J is TRBJ2-4; 9 nucleotides match TRBD2. V lost 4 bases to trimming and J lost 7 bases; unmatched junction nucleotides: 24. Germline assignment: CDR1 SGDLS and CDR2 YYNGEE. This CDR3 is 20 amino acids long. The CDR3 here is CASSPSSGGASGAGGNIQYF. The DNA for the CDR3 is TGTGCCAGCAGCCCTAGCAGCGGGGGCGCTAGCGGGGCGGGAGGGAACATTCAGTACTTC.

V is TRBV4-3 and J is TRBJ2-1; TRBD2 matches 10 bases. V shed 5 bases and J 6 bases; nucleotides not matched to a gene: 10. Germline lookup yields CDR1 LGHNA and CDR2 YSLEER. The CDR3 is made up of 16 amino acids. The CDR3 loop is CASSGSPGLASNEQFF. In DNA, the CDR3 is TGCGCCAGCAGCGGGAGTCCGGGACTAGCGAGCAATGAGCAGTTCTTC.

The chain carries TRBV7-9 and TRBJ2-7; 10 bases map to TRBD2. Trimming removed 4 bases from V and 5 bases from J; junction bases left unmatched: 11. This CDR3 is 16 amino acids long. Germline CDR1 and CDR2: SEHNR and FQNEAQ (reference sequence). The CDR3 reads CASSSARTSGEDEQYF. In DNA, the CDR3 is TGTGCCAGCAGCTCCGCCCGGACTAGCGGAGAGGACGAGCAGTACTTC. Variable domain in full (rest from reference TRBV7-9 and TRBJ2-7): DTGVSQNPRHKITKRGQNVTFRCDPISEHNRLYWYRQTLGQGPEFLTYFQNEAQLEKSRLLSDRFSAERPKGSFSTLEIQRTEQGDSAMYLCASSSARTSGEDEQYFGPGTRLTVT.

The V gene is TRBV6-5, the J gene TRBJ1-4, with TRBD1 matching over 7 bases. CDR1 and CDR2 from the germline V gene are MNHEY and SVGAGI. V gave up 4 bases and J gave up 4 bases; unmatched junction bases: 9. CDR3 length: 16 residues. CDR3 sequence (DNA): TGTGCCAGCAGTTTCTCGAGGGACAGTTTTAATGAAAAACTGTTTTTT. This encodes CASSFSRDSFNEKLFF.

The chain has TRBV27 and TRBJ2-1, with D hard to call. Germline V gene lookup returns CDR1 MNHEY and CDR2 SMNVEV (reference sequence). V gave up 2 bases and J gave up 2 bases, with 10 bases separating them. This CDR3 spans 15 amino acids. CDR3 protein: CASSLGSVTYNEQFF. In DNA, the CDR3 is TGTGCCAGCAGTTTAGGAAGCGTAACCTACAATGAGCAGTTCTTC.

The CDR3 sequence: CASSAETSGFYEQYF. In nucleotides, the CDR3 is TGTGCCAGCAGCGCCGAGACTAGCGGGTTCTACGAGCAGTACTTC. The chain links TRBV9 to TRBJ2-7, with 10 bases that match TRBD2. The CDR3 is 15 residues long. The V gene end was trimmed by 3 bases and the J gene end by 3 bases; junction bases not matched to a gene: 6. From germline, CDR1 is SGDLS and CDR2 YYNGEE.

This chain joins TRBV5-8 and TRBJ1-5; a possible D gene is TRBD1 (5 bases). Trimming removed 0 bases at V and 1 base at J, with 14 bases between. The CDR3 contains 17 residues. Germline V gene sequence: CDR1 SGHTS, CDR2 YDEGEE. CDR3 residues: CASSLGLRTRSNQPQHF. For the CDR3, the DNA is TGTGCCAGCAGCTTGGGGCTCAGGACACGGAGCAATCAGCCCCAGCATTTT. Variable domain in full (rest from reference TRBV5-8 and TRBJ1-5): EAGVTQSPTHLIKTRGQQATLRCSPISGHTSVYWYQQALGLGLQFLLWYDEGEERNRGNFPPRFSGRQFPNYSSELNVNALELEDSALYLCASSLGLRTRSNQPQHFGDGTRLSIL.

V gene TRBV4-3 combines with J gene TRBJ2-7; the match to TRBD1 covers 8 bases. With 1 base clipped from V and 6 bases from J, the junction kept 8 bases outside the gene matches. The CDR3 loop spans 15 amino acids. Per the germline V gene, CDR1 is LGHNA and CDR2 is YSLEER. The CDR3 here is CASSQGQGARFEQYF. CDR3 sequence (DNA): TGCGCCAGCAGCCAAGGTCAGGGGGCGAGGTTCGAGCAGTACTTC.